The TCR beta chain under discussion was sequenced for a study of radiotherapy plus CTLA-4 blockade in lung cancer. TCRdb keeps only in-frame clones here, not all; method: immunoSEQ multiplex PCR. The data show roughly 60,000 clones, less than 85% seen once. This CDR3 has 14 residues. Germline CDR1 and CDR2: MNHEY and SMNVEV (reference sequence). Trimming took 6 bases from V and 3 from J, leaving 14 bases between them. Study-wide results and limits: Early clonal dynamics of blood T cells, together with interferon-beta, were reported as the best response predictor.

Note on this clone: Its specificity is not known.

The TCR originated in a human donor with non-small cell lung cancer who had a complete response to radiotherapy plus ipilimumab. The material was peripheral blood, obtained from a patient treated with radiotherapy plus ipilimumab. The gene calls are TRBV27 and TRBJ1-1; tentatively, D is TRBD1 (6 bases). The chain's CDR3 is CASRITGLYTEAFF. The CDR3, as DNA: TGTGCCAGCAGAATCACAGGGTTATACACTGAAGCTTTCTTT.